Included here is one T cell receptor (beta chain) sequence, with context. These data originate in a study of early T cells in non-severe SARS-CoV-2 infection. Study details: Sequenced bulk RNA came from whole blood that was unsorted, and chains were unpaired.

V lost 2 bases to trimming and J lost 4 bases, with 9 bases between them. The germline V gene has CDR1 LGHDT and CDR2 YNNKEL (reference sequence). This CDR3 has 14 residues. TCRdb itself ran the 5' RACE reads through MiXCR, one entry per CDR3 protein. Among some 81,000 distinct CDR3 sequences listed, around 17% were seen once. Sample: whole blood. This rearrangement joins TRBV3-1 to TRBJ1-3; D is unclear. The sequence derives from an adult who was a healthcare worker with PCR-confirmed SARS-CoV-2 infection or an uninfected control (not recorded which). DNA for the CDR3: TGTGCCAGCAGCCAACAGAGCCAAGGAAACACCATATATTTT. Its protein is CASSQQSQGNTIYF.